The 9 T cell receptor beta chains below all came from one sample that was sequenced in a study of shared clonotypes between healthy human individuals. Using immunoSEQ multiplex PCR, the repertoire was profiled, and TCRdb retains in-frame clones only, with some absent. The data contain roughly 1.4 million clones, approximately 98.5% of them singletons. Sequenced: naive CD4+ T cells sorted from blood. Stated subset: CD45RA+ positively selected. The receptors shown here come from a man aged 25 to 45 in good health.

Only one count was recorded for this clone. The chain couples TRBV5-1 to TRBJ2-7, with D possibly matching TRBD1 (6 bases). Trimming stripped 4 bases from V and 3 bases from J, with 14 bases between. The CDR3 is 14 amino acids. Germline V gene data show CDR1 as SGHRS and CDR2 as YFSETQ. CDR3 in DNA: TGCGCCAGCAGCAGACCAGGGGTCAACTACGAGCAGTACTTC. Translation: CASSRPGVNYEQYF.

The CDR3 nucleotides read TGTGCCAGCAGCATAGGACAGTATTCCTACGAGCAGTACTTC. This encodes CASSIGQYSYEQYF. V and J are TRBV7-9 and TRBJ2-7; tentative D call: TRBD1 (6 bases). Germline loops: CDR1 SEHNR, CDR2 FQNEAQ (reference sequence). The V end was cut by 5 bases, the J end by 1 base, with 12 bases between. There are 14 residues in the CDR3.

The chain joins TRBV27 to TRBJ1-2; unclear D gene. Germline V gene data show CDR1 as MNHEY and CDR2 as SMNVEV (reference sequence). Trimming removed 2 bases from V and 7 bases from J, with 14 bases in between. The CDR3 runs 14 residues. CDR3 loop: CASSLGGMAGGYTF. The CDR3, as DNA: TGTGCCAGCAGTTTAGGCGGCATGGCTGGTGGCTACACCTTC.

The DNA of the CDR3 is TGTGCCAGCCCAGAGGGGGGGCAAATGAACACTGAAGCTTTCTTT. Its translation: CASPEGGQMNTEAFF. The chain joins TRBV18 to TRBJ1-1; D may be TRBD1 (6 bases). With 8 bases removed from V and 0 bases from J, the gap between germline ends came to 16 bases. Germline loops: CDR1 KGHSH, CDR2 LQKENI. This CDR3 region has 15 residues.

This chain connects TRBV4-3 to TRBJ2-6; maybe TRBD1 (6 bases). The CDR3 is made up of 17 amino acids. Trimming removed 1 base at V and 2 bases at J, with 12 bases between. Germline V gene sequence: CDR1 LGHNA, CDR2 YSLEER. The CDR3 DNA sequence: TGCGCCAGCAGCCAAGCAGCAGGGGTCCCTGGGGCCAACGTCCTGACTTTC. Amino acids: CASSQAAGVPGANVLTF.

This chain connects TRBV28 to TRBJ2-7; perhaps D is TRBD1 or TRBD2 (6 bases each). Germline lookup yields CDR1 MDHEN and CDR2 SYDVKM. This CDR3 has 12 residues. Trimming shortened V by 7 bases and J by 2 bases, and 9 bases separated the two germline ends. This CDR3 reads CASKGGTYEQYF. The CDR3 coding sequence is TGTGCCAGCAAAGGGGGGACCTACGAGCAGTACTTC.

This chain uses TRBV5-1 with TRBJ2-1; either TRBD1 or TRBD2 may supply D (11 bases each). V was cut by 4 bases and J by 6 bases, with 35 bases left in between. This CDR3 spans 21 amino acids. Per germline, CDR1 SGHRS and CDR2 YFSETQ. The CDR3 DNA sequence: TGCGCCAGCAGCCTAGCTGGGACAGGGGGAGTAGCGGGAGGGCGTATCAATGAGCAGTTCTTC. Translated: CASSLAGTGGVAGGRINEQFF.

Here the CDR3 reads CASSLVGRAGPSYNEQFF. For the CDR3, the DNA is TGTGCCAGCAGCTTAGTAGGACGGGCGGGGCCCTCCTACAATGAGCAGTTCTTC. This chain links TRBV7-9 with TRBJ2-1; possible D gene TRBD2, 6 bases. Germline assignment: CDR1 SEHNR and CDR2 FQNEAQ (reference sequence). The V end was cut by 1 base, the J end by 0 bases, with 16 bases between. The length of the CDR3 is 18 residues.

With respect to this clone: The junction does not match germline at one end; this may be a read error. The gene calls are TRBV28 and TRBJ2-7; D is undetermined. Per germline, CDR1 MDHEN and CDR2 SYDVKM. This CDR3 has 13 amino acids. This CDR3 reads CASRPTTIYVQYF. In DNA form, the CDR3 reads TGTGCCAGCAGGCCGACAACTATCTACGTGCAGTACTTC.